The sequence of this TCR beta chain was determined in a study of blood T cell repertoires in COVID-19. Study context: The origin of the acute and convalescent COVID-19 samples was the United States, Italy and Spain. The analysed material was cDNA or gDNA that came from T cells, B-cell-depleted T cells, or PBMCs.

Source study methods: It was from reference gene primer amplification that nucleated cell counts were estimated. Sequencing used immunoSEQ multiplex PCR; TCRdb keeps in-frame clones, though not all of them. V, J and clone size are those of that table, while D and trimming were read from the DNA. The sample contains about 370,000 clones, around 90% of which appear only once. Germline-derived CDR1 and CDR2 are DFQATT and SNEGSKA (reference sequence). With 3 bases clipped from V and 5 bases from J, the junction kept 6 bases outside the gene matches. The CDR3 is made up of 13 amino acids. Sequencing input: peripheral blood. The chain couples TRBV20-1 to TRBJ2-7; 8 positions agree with TRBD2. The sequence was collected from a man aged 18 to 35 with active or convalescent COVID-19. The CDR3 DNA follows: TGCAGTGCTAGTATGAGCGGGAGCCACGAGCAGTACTTC. This gives the protein CSASMSGSHEQYF.